This T cell receptor (beta chain) was sequenced in a study of T cells in Graves' hyperthyroidism and ophthalmopathy. Study outcomes and limitations: The model made its ophthalmopathy prediction, and onset followed a median about 5.9 months later.

Amplified TCR beta CDR3 regions came from RNA transcripts. Initially, a first-round RT-PCR of the TCR CDR3 employed the HTBI primer set. TCRdb ran MiXCR on the multiplex PCR reads and lists one entry per CDR3 protein. The sample has approximately 400,000 distinct CDR3 sequences; about an eighth are singletons. This clonotype has a handful of counts. Antigen unknown. Fresh peripheral blood, more than 8 ml of it, supplied the PBMCs. The CDR3 runs 15 residues. Germline CDR1 and CDR2: MNHEY and SVGEGT. Trimming removed 0 bases from V and 6 bases from J, with 12 bases in between. Specimen: blood. This chain uses TRBV6-2 or TRBV6-3 with TRBJ1-5; D is uncertain. This clonotype was obtained from a man in his forties or fifties with Graves' ophthalmopathy. The CDR3 protein is CASSYSGGVGQPQHF. As DNA, the CDR3 is TGTGCCAGCAGTTACTCGGGCGGAGTTGGTCAGCCCCAGCATTTT.